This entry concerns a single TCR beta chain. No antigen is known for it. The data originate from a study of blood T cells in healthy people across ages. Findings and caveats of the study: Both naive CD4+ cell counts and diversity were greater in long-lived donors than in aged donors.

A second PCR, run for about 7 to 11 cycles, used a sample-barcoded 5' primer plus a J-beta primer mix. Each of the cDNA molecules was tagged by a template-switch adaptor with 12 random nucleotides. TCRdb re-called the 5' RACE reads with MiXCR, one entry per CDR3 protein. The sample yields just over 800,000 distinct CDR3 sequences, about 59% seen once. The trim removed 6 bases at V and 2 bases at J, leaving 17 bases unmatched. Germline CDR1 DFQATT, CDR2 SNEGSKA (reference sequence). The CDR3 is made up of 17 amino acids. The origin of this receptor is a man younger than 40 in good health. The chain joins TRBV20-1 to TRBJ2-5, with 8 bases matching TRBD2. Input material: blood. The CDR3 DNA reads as TGCAGTGCCAGCGACTGGGCTTTAGCGGGGTCTCAAGAGACCCAGTACTTC. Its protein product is CSASDWALAGSQETQYF.